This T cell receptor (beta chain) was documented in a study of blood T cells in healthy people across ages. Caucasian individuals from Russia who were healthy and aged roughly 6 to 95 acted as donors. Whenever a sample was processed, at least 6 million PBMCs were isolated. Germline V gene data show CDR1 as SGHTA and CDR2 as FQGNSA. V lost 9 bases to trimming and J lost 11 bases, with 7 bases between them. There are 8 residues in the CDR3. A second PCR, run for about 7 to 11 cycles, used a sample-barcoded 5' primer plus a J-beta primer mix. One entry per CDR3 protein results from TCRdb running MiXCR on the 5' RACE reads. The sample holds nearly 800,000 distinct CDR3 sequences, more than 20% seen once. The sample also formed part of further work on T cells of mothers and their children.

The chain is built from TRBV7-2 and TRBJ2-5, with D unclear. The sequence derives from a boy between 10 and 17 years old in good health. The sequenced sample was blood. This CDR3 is CARQKQYF. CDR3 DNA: TGTGCCAGACAAAAGCAGTACTTC.